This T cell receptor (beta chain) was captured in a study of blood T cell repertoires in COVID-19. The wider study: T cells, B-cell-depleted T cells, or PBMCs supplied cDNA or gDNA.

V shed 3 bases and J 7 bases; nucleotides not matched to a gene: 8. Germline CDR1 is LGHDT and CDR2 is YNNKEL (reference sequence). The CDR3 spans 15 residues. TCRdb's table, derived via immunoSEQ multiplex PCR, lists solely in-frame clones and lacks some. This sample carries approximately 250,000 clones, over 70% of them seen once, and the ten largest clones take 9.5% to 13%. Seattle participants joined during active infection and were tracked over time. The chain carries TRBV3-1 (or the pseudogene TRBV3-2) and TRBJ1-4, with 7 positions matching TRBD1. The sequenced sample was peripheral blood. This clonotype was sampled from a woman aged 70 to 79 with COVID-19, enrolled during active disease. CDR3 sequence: CASSQLTGRSEKLFF. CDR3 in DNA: TGTGCCAGCAGCCAGTTGACAGGGAGGAGTGAAAAACTGTTTTTT.